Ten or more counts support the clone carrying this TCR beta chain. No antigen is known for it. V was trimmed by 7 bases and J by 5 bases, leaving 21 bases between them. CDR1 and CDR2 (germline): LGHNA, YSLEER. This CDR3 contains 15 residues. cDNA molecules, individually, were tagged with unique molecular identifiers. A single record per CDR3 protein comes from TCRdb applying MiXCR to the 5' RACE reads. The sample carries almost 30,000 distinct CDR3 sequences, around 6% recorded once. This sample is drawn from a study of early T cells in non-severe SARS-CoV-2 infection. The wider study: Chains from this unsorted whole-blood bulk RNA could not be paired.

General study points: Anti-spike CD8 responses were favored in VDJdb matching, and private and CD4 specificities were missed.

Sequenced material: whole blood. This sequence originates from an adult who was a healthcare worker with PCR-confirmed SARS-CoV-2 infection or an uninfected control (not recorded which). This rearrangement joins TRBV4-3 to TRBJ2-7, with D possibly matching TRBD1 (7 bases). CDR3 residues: CASKRTATGRHEQYF. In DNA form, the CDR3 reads TGCGCCAGCAAGCGGACCGCGACAGGGAGGCACGAGCAGTACTTC.